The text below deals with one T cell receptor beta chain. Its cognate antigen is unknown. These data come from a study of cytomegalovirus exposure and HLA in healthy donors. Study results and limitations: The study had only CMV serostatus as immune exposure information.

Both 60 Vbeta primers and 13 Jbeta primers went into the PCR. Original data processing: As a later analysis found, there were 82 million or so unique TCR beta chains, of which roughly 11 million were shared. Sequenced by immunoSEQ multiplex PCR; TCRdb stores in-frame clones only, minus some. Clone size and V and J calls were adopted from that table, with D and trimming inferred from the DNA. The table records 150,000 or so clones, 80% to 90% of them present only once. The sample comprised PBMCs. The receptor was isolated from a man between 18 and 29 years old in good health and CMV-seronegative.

The CDR3 bases are TGTGCCAGCAGTTACCAACTAGCGGGACTGGGGAATGAGCAGTTCTTC. Translated, it gives CASSYQLAGLGNEQFF. This rearrangement joins TRBV6-5 to TRBJ2-1, with 10 bases fitting TRBD2. This CDR3 is built from 16 residues. The J segment lost 7 bases and the V segment lost 2 bases, leaving 8 bases of the junction unmatched. CDR1 MNHEY and CDR2 SVGAGI come from the germline V gene.